The 25 T cell receptor beta chains reported below all come from one sample, sequenced in a study of Graves' ophthalmopathy and Graves' hyperthyroidism. Scientists amplified the TCR beta CDR3 regions from RNA transcripts. RT-PCR in the first round used HTBI primers; a second-round multiplex PCR followed. From the multiplex PCR reads, TCRdb called clonotypes with MiXCR, one entry per CDR3 protein. The sample records under 350,000 distinct CDR3 sequences, around a sixth being singletons. Input material: peripheral blood. The receptor source for this set is an adult man with Graves' ophthalmopathy.

This rearrangement joins TRBV12-3 or TRBV12-4 to TRBJ2-4; no clear D gene. V was trimmed by 4 bases and J by 0 bases, leaving 13 bases between them. The CDR3 loop spans 16 amino acids. DNA of the CDR3: TGTGCCAGCAGTTCCCCCGGCGGCGCAGCCAAAAACATTCAGTACTTC. Protein sequence: CASSSPGGAAKNIQYF.

The sample holds many counts of this clonotype. The chain employs TRBV5-4 and TRBJ2-7; 8 positions agree with TRBD2. The ends lost 4 bases at V and 2 bases at J; junction bases unmatched: 5. Germline V lookup: CDR1 SGHNT, CDR2 YYREEE (reference sequence). The CDR3 loop spans 14 amino acids. The CDR3 nucleotides are TGTGCCAGCAGCCCGGCTAGCGGGCCCTACGAGCAGTACTTC. This encodes CASSPASGPYEQYF.

This clonotype came up many times. The chain recombines TRBV6-1 with TRBJ1-2; 9 nucleotides match TRBD1. The CDR3 has 17 amino acids. Losses at the gene ends were 2 bases for V and 4 bases for J; bases not matched to a gene: 11. Germline lookup yields CDR1 MNHNS and CDR2 SASEGT. The DNA of the CDR3 is TGTGCCAGCAGTGAATTTCTTCCGGACAGGGGAACCTATGGCTACACCTTC. Translation gives CASSEFLPDRGTYGYTF.

This clonotype was detected ten times or more. CDR3 nucleotide sequence: TGTGCCAGCAGCTTAAAAGTTGAGGCCCGAAGCTCTGGAAACACCATATATTTT. Its protein product is CASSLKVEARSSGNTIYF. The rearrangement joins TRBV7-8 to TRBJ1-3; no firm D call. Looked up from germline, CDR1 is SGHVS and CDR2 is FQNEAQ. V was cut by 2 bases and J by 0 bases, with 17 bases left in between. The CDR3 extends over 18 amino acids.

This clonotype was seen at least ten times. CDR3 coding DNA: TGTGCCAGCACCCCTCGCGGGGGCCCCGTAAGGGAGCAGTACTTC. It translates to CASTPRGGPVREQYF. This sequence joins TRBV12-3 or TRBV12-4 and TRBJ2-7; tentative D call: TRBD2 (7 bases). Trimming pared 7 bases from V and 7 bases from J, leaving 23 bases between. This CDR3 region has 15 residues.

This clonotype was recorded at least ten times. J is TRBJ2-7 and V is TRBV6-1; D not certain. V dropped 2 bases and J dropped 11 bases, with 13 bases sitting between them. Germline V gene data show CDR1 as MNHNS and CDR2 as SASEGT. The CDR3 sequence is 12 residues long. The CDR3 coding sequence is TGTGCCAGCAGTGAATCGATGGTGGCGGAGTACTTC. Translation gives CASSESMVAEYF.

This clonotype was picked up many times. The chain joins TRBV6-2 or TRBV6-3 to TRBJ1-1, with 7 bases lining up with TRBD1. The CDR3 runs to 12 residues. Germline trimming cut 6 bases from V and 7 bases from J; bases unmatched to any gene: 5. Per the germline V gene, CDR1 is MNHEY and CDR2 is SVGEGT. In DNA form, the CDR3 reads TGTGCCAGCAGCAGGGGGGGGGGTGAAGCTTTCTTT. This translates into CASSRGGGEAFF.

This clonotype was recorded at least ten times. This chain's CDR3 is CASSFTGTANYGYTF. The DNA of the CDR3 is TGCGCCAGCAGCTTCACCGGGACAGCTAACTATGGCTACACCTTC. The V call is TRBV5-1, the J call TRBJ1-2, with 7 bases fitting TRBD1. J gave up 0 bases and V 2 bases, and 4 bases lay outside the gene matches. The CDR3 totals 15 residues. The germline V gene encodes CDR1 SGHRS and CDR2 YFSETQ.

This clonotype was picked up one time. An end of the junction does not agree with germline; a read error may underlie this. This chain connects TRBV28 to TRBJ1-5; possible D gene TRBD1, 5 bases. The CDR3 totals 14 residues. From germline, CDR1 is MDHEN and CDR2 SYDVKM. Written as DNA, the CDR3 is TGCGCCAGCAGGAAACAAGGGGAGGCTCAGCCCCAGCATTTT. Its protein is CASRKQGEAQPQHF.

This clonotype has at least ten counts. The chain employs TRBV12-3 or TRBV12-4 and TRBJ1-1, with no clear D. The CDR3 consists of 12 residues. The V gene lost 6 bases and the J gene lost 0 bases, with 5 bases spanning the gap. The CDR3 DNA reads TGTGCCAGCAGCTATATGAACACTGAAGCTTTCTTT. The encoded protein is CASSYMNTEAFF.

Regarding this clonotype: An end of the junction differs from the germline gene, which may be a read error. The chain uses TRBV30 and TRBJ1-5, with D perhaps TRBD1 (5 bases). From germline, CDR1 is GTSNPN and CDR2 SVGIG (reference sequence). The CDR3 totals 13 residues. As DNA, the CDR3 is TGTGCCTGGAGGGGGGACGGTAATCAGCCCCAGCCTTTT. It specifies CAWRGDGNQPQPF.

This clonotype was recorded at least ten times. The rearrangement joins TRBV2 to TRBJ2-7; 15 bases match TRBD2. CDR1 is SNHLY, CDR2 FYNNEI, per germline. V lost 5 bases and J lost 1; bases outside the gene matches: 3. This CDR3 has 16 residues. In DNA form, the CDR3 reads TGTGCCAGCAGTTCCGGGACTAGCGGGGGGTCCTACGAGCAGTACTTC. Residues: CASSSGTSGGSYEQYF.

This clonotype was recorded at least ten times. CDR3 DNA: TGTGCCAGCAGCTTAGCAACGGGGGCCGGGGAGCTGTTTTTT. This translates into CASSLATGAGELFF. J is TRBJ2-2 and V is TRBV7-2; D might be TRBD2 (6 bases). The CDR3 spans 14 residues. V shed 0 bases and J shed 6 bases, with 8 bases lying between them. Germline lookup yields CDR1 SGHTA and CDR2 FQGNSA.

This clonotype appeared many times. The chain is built from TRBV20-1 and TRBJ1-6, with 7 bases identical to TRBD1. CDR3 size: 14 residues. Trimming at V came to 0 bases and at J to 10 bases, leaving 6 bases not matched to a gene. Looked up from germline, CDR1 is DFQATT and CDR2 is SNEGSKA (reference sequence). In nucleotides, the CDR3 is TGCAGTGCTAGAGATACAGGGGAGCCGTCACCCCTCCACTTT. Its protein product is CSARDTGEPSPLHF.

This clonotype was seen more than once but under ten times. The chain carries TRBV6-1 and TRBJ2-7; D unresolved. The CDR3 sequence is 13 residues long. Trimming removed 5 bases at V and 3 bases at J, with 11 bases between. CDR1 and CDR2 from the germline V gene are MNHNS and SASEGT. The chain's CDR3 is CASSTRWDYEQYF. The CDR3 DNA reads as TGTGCCAGCAGTACCCGCTGGGACTACGAGCAGTACTTC.

This clonotype was counted ten times or more. The rearrangement links TRBV29-1 to TRBJ2-7; possibly TRBD1 or TRBD2 for D (5 bases each). CDR1 and CDR2 from the germline V gene are SQVTM and ANQGSEA. Trimming took 0 bases from V and 7 from J, leaving 16 bases between them. CDR3 length: 14 residues. CDR3 residues: CSVEEYGRGWEQYF. The CDR3 bases are TGCAGCGTTGAAGAGTACGGACGGGGCTGGGAGCAGTACTTC.

This clonotype was detected many times. The chain links TRBV6-2 or TRBV6-3 to TRBJ2-7, with D unresolved. CDR1 and CDR2 (germline): MNHEY, SVGEGT. Trimming pared 9 bases from V and 2 bases from J, leaving 11 bases between. This CDR3 comprises 12 residues. The DNA for the CDR3 is TGTGCCAGATCCAGTACCCCCTACGAGCAGTACTTC. Translated: CARSSTPYEQYF.

The chain couples TRBV12-3 or TRBV12-4 to TRBJ1-5, with D tentatively TRBD1 (6 bases). The CDR3 is made up of 14 amino acids. V was shortened by 5 bases and J by 5 bases, with 13 bases between the two germline ends. The CDR3 nucleotides read TGTGCCAGCAGTGTACAGGGTTTCGATCAGCCCCAGCATTTT. Translated: CASSVQGFDQPQHF.

This clonotype has a count of ten or more. The V gene is TRBV7-2, the J gene TRBJ2-1, with 9 bases fitting TRBD2. There are 17 residues in the CDR3. Trimming at V came to 3 bases and at J to 4 bases, leaving 10 bases not matched to a gene. The germline V gene has CDR1 SGHTA and CDR2 FQGNSA. The CDR3 spells CASSLLQRGVSYNEQFF. Written as DNA, the CDR3 is TGTGCCAGCAGCTTGTTGCAGCGGGGGGTATCATACAATGAGCAGTTCTTC.

This clonotype was recorded at least ten times. The J gene is TRBJ2-6, the V gene TRBV2, with D tentatively TRBD2 (5 bases). This CDR3 is built from 15 residues. Germline-derived CDR1 and CDR2 are SNHLY and FYNNEI. V was clipped by 4 bases and J by 4 bases, with 11 bases between them. For the CDR3, the DNA is TGTGCCAGCAGTGTCGAGGGATCAGGGGCCAACGTCCTGACTTTC. It encodes CASSVEGSGANVLTF. The complete variable domain, with remaining parts taken from reference TRBV2 and TRBJ2-6, reads EPEVTQTPSHQVTQMGQEVILRCVPISNHLYFYWYRQILGQKVEFLVSFYNNEISEKSEIFDDQFSVERPDGSNFTLKIRSTKLEDSAMYFCASSVEGSGANVLTFGAGSRLTVL.

This chain joins TRBV6-1 and TRBJ2-7; tentative D call: TRBD1 (5 bases). V was clipped by 7 bases and J by 1 base, with 17 bases between them. Germline lookup yields CDR1 MNHNS and CDR2 SASEGT. The CDR3 spans 15 residues. The CDR3 bases are TGTGCCAGCACCGCTGAAGGGGTCAGTTCCTACGAGCAGTACTTC. Protein product: CASTAEGVSSYEQYF.

In regard to this clonotype: A junction boundary mismatches the germline segment, possibly from a read error. This rearrangement joins TRBV29-1 to TRBJ2-7; 7 bases align to TRBD2. Germline V CDR1 and CDR2: SQVTM, ANQGSEA. The CDR3 sequence is 13 residues long. For the CDR3, the DNA is TGCAGCGTTGGTTGGCAGGGAGGGAGCGAGCGGTACTTC. Residues: CSVGWQGGSERYF.

This clonotype showed up many times. V is TRBV28 and J is TRBJ1-1; 7 nucleotides align to TRBD1. Germline-derived CDR1 and CDR2 are MDHEN and SYDVKM. The junction had 8 bases not matched to a gene; V was cut back by 6 bases and J by 4 bases. The CDR3 extends over 14 amino acids. CDR3 loop: CASRRQGGSTEAFF. The CDR3, as DNA: TGTGCCAGCAGGCGACAGGGAGGGAGCACTGAAGCTTTCTTT.

This clonotype was counted many times. CDR3 amino acids: CARKRQGNTEAFF. For the CDR3, the DNA is TGTGCCAGAAAAAGACAGGGTAACACTGAAGCTTTCTTT. The V gene is TRBV2, the J gene TRBJ1-1; 7 bases line up with TRBD1. The CDR3 has 13 amino acids. The germline CDR1 and CDR2 sequences are SNHLY and FYNNEI. Trimming removed 9 bases from V and 2 bases from J; junction bases left unmatched: 6.

This clonotype occurred many times. The chain employs TRBV28 and TRBJ2-7; D might be TRBD2 (6 bases). Between the trimmed V and J ends, which lost 3 bases and 3 bases, there was a span of 15 bases. The V gene's germline CDR1 is MDHEN and CDR2 SYDVKM. CDR3 size: 15 residues. The CDR3 nucleotides are TGTGCCAGCAGTTTCGGGGCGGGGAGGTACTACGAGCAGTACTTC. Translating gives CASSFGAGRYYEQYF.